This T cell receptor beta chain was captured by sequencing in a study of shared clonotypes between healthy human individuals. This clone was detected a few times. Only Caucasian adults living in Nashville, Tennessee made up the donor group. V was clipped by 6 bases and J by 6 bases, with 7 bases between them. Germline V gene lookup returns CDR1 DFQATT and CDR2 SNEGSKA (reference sequence). This CDR3 region has 10 residues. Genomic DNA of each subset was evenly split across several immunoSEQ plates. Data came from immunoSEQ multiplex PCR; TCRdb stores just in-frame clones and leaves some out. Among under 600,000 clones listed, roughly 79% were seen once.

Source material: PBMCs. V and J are TRBV20-1 and TRBJ2-3; D unresolved. The receptor's source is a middle-aged woman in good health. Some clones in this sample may be carry-over from other donors' samples. Here the CDR3 DNA reads TGCAGTGCCCCCCTCGATACGCAGTATTTT. It translates to CSAPLDTQYF.